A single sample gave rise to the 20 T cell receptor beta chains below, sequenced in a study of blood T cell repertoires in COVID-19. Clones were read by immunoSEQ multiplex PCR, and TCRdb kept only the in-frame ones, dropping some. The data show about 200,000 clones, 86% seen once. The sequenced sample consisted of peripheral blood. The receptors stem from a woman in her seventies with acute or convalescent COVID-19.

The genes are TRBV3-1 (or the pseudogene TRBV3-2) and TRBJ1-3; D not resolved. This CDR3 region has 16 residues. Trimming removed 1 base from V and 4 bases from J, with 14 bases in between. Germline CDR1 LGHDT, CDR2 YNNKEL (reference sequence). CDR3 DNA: TGTGCCAGCAGCCAAGGAGCAGGTGCTACCGGAAACACCATATATTTT. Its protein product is CASSQGAGATGNTIYF.

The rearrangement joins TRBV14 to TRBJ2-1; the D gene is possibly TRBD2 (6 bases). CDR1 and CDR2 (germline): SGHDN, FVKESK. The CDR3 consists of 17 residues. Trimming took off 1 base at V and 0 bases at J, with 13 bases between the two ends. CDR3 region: CASSQALASHSYNEQFF. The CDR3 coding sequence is TGTGCCAGCAGCCAAGCTCTAGCGAGCCACTCCTACAATGAGCAGTTCTTC. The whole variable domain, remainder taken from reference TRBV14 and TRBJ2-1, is EAGVTQFPSHSVIEKGQTVTLRCDPISGHDNLYWYRRVMGKEIKFLLHFVKESKQDESGMPNNRFLAERTGGTYSTLKVQPAELEDSGVYFCASSQALASHSYNEQFFGPGTRLTVL.

The CDR3, as DNA: TGTGCCAGCAGCTCCCGGTCGAGGGGGATCTATGTCACTGAAGCTTTCTTT. Translated: CASSSRSRGIYVTEAFF. The genes are TRBV5-4 and TRBJ1-1, with TRBD1 as a possible D gene (6 bases). The CDR3 is 17 residues long. Per germline, CDR1 SGHNT and CDR2 YYREEE (reference sequence). V dropped 3 bases and J dropped 4 bases, with 22 bases sitting between them.

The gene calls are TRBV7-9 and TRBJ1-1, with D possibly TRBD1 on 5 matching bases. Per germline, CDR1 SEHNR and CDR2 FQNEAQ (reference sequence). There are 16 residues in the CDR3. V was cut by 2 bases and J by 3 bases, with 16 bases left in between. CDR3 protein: CASSLSSGWGDTEAFF. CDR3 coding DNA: TGTGCCAGCAGCTTATCGAGTGGGTGGGGCGACACTGAAGCTTTCTTT.

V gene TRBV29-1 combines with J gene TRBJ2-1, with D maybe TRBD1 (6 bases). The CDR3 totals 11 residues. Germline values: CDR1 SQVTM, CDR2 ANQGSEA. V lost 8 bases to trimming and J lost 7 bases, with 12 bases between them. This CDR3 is CSQKRGNEQFF. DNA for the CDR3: TGCAGCCAAAAGAGGGGGAATGAGCAGTTCTTC.

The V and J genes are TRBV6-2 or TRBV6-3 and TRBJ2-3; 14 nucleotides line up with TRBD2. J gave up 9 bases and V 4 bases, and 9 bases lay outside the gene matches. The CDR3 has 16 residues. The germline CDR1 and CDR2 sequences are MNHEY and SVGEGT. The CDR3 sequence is CASSSPGLAGVNTQYF. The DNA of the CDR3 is TGTGCCAGCAGTTCCCCGGGACTAGCGGGAGTCAACACGCAGTATTTT.

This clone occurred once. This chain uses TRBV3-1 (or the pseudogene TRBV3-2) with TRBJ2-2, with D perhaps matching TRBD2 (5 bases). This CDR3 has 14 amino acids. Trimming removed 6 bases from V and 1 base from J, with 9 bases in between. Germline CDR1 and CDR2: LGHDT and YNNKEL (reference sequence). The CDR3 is CASRVSGNTGELFF. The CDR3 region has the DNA TGTGCCAGCAGGGTAAGCGGGAACACCGGGGAGCTGTTTTTT.

Here the CDR3 DNA reads TGTGCCAGCAGCTTAGTGTCTCGGAGGGAGCAGTACTTC. Its translation is CASSLVSRREQYF. The chain has TRBV7-2 and TRBJ2-7, with D maybe TRBD2 (5 bases). The CDR3 sequence is 13 residues long. The V end was cut by 1 base, the J end by 7 bases, with 11 bases between. The germline V gene has CDR1 SGHTA and CDR2 FQGNSA.

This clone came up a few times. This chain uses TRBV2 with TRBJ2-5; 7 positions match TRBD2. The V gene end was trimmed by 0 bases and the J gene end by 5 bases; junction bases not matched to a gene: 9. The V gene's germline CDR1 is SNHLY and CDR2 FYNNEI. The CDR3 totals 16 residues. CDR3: CASSEAGSGRKETQYF. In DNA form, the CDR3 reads TGTGCCAGCAGTGAAGCGGGGTCCGGGAGGAAGGAGACCCAGTACTTC.

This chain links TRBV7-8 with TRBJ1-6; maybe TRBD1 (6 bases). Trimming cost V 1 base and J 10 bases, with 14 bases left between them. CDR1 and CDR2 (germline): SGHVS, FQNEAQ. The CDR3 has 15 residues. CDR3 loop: CASSLVAGAESPLHF. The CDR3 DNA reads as TGTGCCAGCAGCTTAGTTGCAGGGGCGGAATCACCCCTCCACTTT.

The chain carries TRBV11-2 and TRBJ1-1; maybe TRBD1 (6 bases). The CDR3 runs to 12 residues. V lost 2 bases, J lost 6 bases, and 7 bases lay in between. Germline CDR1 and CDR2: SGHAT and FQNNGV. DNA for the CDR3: TGTGCCAGCAGCTTATACAGGGCTGAAGCTTTCTTT. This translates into CASSLYRAEAFF.

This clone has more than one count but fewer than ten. This CDR3 reads CASSLGGTPIAQYF. The CDR3 DNA follows: TGTGCCAGCAGCTTAGGCGGGACTCCTATCGCGCAGTATTTT. The rearrangement joins TRBV7-3 to TRBJ2-3, with D maybe TRBD2 (6 bases). Germline assignment: CDR1 SGHTA and CDR2 FQGTGA. Trimming shortened V by 2 bases and J by 10 bases, and 16 bases separated the two germline ends. The CDR3 is 14 amino acids.

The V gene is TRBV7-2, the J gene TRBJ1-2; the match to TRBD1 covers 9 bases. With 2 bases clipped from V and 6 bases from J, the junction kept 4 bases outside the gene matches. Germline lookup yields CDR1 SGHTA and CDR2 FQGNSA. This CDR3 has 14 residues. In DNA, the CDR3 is TGTGCCAGCAGCTTAATGGGACAGGGCCATGGCTACACCTTC. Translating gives CASSLMGQGHGYTF.

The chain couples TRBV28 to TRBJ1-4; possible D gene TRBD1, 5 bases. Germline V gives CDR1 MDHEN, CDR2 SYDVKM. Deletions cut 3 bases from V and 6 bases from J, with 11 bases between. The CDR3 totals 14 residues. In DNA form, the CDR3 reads TGTGCCAGCAGTTTGTCAGGGCTAGATGAAAAACTGTTTTTT. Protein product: CASSLSGLDEKLFF. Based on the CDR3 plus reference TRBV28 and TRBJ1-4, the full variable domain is DVKVTQSSRYLVKRTGEKVFLECVQDMDHENMFWYRQDPGLGLRLIYFSYDVKMKEKGDIPEGYSVSREKKERFSLILESASTNQTSMYLCASSLSGLDEKLFFGSGTQLSVL.

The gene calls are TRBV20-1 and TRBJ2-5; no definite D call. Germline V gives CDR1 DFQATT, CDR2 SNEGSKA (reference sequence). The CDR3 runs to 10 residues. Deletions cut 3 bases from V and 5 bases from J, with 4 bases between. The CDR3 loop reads CSASPETQYF. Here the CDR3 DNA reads TGCAGTGCTAGCCCGGAGACCCAGTACTTC.

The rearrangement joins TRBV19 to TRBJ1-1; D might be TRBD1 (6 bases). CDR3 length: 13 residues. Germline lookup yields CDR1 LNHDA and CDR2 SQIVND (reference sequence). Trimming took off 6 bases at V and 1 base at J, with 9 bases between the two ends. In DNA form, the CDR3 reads TGTGCCAGTAGCCACAGGGAGAACACTGAAGCTTTCTTT. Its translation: CASSHRENTEAFF. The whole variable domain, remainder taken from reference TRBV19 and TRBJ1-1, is DGGITQSPKYLFRKEGQNVTLSCEQNLNHDAMYWYRQDPGQGLRLIYYSQIVNDFQKGDIAEGYSVSREKKESFPLTVTSAQKNPTAFYLCASSHRENTEAFFGQGTRLTVV.

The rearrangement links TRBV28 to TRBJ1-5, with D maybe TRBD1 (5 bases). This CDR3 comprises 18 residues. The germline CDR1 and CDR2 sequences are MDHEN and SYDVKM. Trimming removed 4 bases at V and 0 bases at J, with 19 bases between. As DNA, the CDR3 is TGTGCCAGCAGTTCCCTTAGGGGCTTGCACGATAGCAATCAGCCCCAGCATTTT. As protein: CASSSLRGLHDSNQPQHF.

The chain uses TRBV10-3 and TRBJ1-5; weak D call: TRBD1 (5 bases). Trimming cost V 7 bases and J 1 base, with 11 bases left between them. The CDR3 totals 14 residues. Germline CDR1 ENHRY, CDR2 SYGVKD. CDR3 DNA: TGTGCCATCACCGGGGGGGGAAGCAATCAGCCCCAGCATTTT. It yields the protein CAITGGGSNQPQHF.

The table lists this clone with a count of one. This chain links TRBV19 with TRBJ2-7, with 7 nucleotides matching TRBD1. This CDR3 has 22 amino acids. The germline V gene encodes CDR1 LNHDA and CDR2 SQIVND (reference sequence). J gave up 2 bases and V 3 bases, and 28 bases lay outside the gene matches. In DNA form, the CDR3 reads TGTGCCAGTAGTATCCCCTCCCTGGCCGAGGATCCAGACAGGGAGTTCACCTACGAGCAGTACTTC. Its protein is CASSIPSLAEDPDREFTYEQYF. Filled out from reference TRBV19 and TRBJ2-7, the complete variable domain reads DGGITQSPKYLFRKEGQNVTLSCEQNLNHDAMYWYRQDPGQGLRLIYYSQIVNDFQKGDIAEGYSVSREKKESFPLTVTSAQKNPTAFYLCASSIPSLAEDPDREFTYEQYFGPGTRLTVT.

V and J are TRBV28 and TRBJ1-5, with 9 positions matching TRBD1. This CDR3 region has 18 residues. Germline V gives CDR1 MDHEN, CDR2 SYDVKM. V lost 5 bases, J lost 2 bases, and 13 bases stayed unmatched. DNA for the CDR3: TGTGCCAGCAGTGCCTTAGGGACAGGGCTCCGGGGCAATCAGCCCCAGCATTTT. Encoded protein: CASSALGTGLRGNQPQHF.